The next 20 T cell receptor beta chains were all read from a single sample in a study of T-cell memory formation after mild COVID-19. TCRdb reanalysed the 5' RACE reads using MiXCR and keeps one entry per CDR3 protein. The sample yields about 150,000 distinct CDR3 sequences, around 13% seen once. Source material: PBMCs or a T cell subset sorted from them (not recorded which). The source is an adult woman who had mild COVID-19 (a few samples of this study predate the infection). Cell type and time point are not known.

This clonotype has just a few counts. The gene calls are TRBV7-3 and TRBJ2-1; 11 positions match TRBD2. The junction had 9 bases not matched to a gene; V was cut back by 5 bases and J by 3 bases. Germline CDR1 and CDR2: SGHTA and FQGTGA. CDR3 length: 17 amino acids. CDR3 sequence: CASSLRLAGLGYNEQFF. In nucleotides, the CDR3 is TGTGCCAGCAGCCTCCGACTAGCGGGACTAGGCTACAATGAGCAGTTCTTC.

V usage is TRBV13 and J usage is TRBJ2-5; D is undetermined. Trimming removed 5 bases from V and 0 bases from J, with 13 bases in between. In germline, CDR1 is PRHDT, CDR2 FYEKMQ (reference sequence). There are 15 residues in the CDR3. The chain's CDR3 is CASSGTDGDQETQYF. CDR3 nucleotide sequence: TGTGCCAGCAGCGGAACGGATGGGGACCAAGAGACCCAGTACTTC.

The chain has TRBV24-1 and TRBJ1-5; 7 bases are a match to TRBD1. The V gene's germline CDR1 is KGHDR and CDR2 SFDVKD. This CDR3 contains 13 residues. The V segment lost 4 bases and the J segment 7 bases; nucleotides outside the gene matches: 3. CDR3 amino acids: CATSDRDSQPQHF. CDR3 nucleotide sequence: TGTGCCACCAGTGACCGGGACAGCCAGCCCCAGCATTTT.

This clonotype has only a few counts. The V and J genes are TRBV3-1 and TRBJ2-3; 7 bases map to TRBD2. Unmatched junction bases numbered 12, after V lost 0 bases and J lost 3 bases. Germline CDR1 reads LGHDT; CDR2 reads YNNKEL (reference sequence). The CDR3 contains 18 residues. CDR3 amino acids: CASSQEPLAGVRTDTQYF. The CDR3 DNA follows: TGTGCCAGCAGCCAAGAACCCCTGGCGGGAGTTCGGACAGATACGCAGTATTTT.

The table lists this clonotype with many counts. This chain links TRBV7-8 with TRBJ2-1; a weak D match, TRBD1 (6 bases). Germline CDR1 and CDR2: SGHVS and FQNEAQ. The CDR3 runs to 14 residues. Trimming cost V 0 bases and J 7 bases, with 10 bases left between them. The CDR3 here is CASSLAGGRNEQFF. The CDR3 nucleotides are TGTGCCAGCAGCTTAGCTGGGGGCCGTAATGAGCAGTTCTTC.

The sample holds a few counts of this clonotype. This chain uses TRBV10-3 with TRBJ2-6, with TRBD1 matching over 7 bases. The CDR3 runs 14 residues. Trimming cost V 5 bases and J 8 bases; bases outside gene matches: 6. The germline V gene has CDR1 ENHRY and CDR2 SYGVKD. In DNA, the CDR3 is TGTGCCATCAGTCCGACAGGGCAAACCAACGTCCTGACTTTC. Translating gives CAISPTGQTNVLTF.

The rearrangement uses TRBV20-1 and TRBJ1-5; tentative D call: TRBD1 (5 bases). CDR3 length: 14 residues. The V gene's germline CDR1 is DFQATT and CDR2 SNEGSKA (reference sequence). The CDR3 region has the DNA TGCAGCGCCCGTATGGGGGTCGGGAATCAGCCCCAGCATTTT. Encoded protein: CSARMGVGNQPQHF.

The J gene is TRBJ2-1, the V gene TRBV7-3; TRBD2 matches at 8 bases. Looked up from germline, CDR1 is SGHTA and CDR2 is FQGTGA. The CDR3 extends over 14 amino acids. V trimming: 5 bases; J trimming: 7 bases; junction bases outside the gene matches: 7. The CDR3 nucleotides are TGTGCCAGCAGCCCGAGCGGGAGCCGAAATGAGCAGTTCTTC. Amino acid sequence: CASSPSGSRNEQFF.

Written as DNA, the CDR3 is TGTGCCAGCAGCTTAACGTTGCGGGATACGCAGTATTTT. Translating gives CASSLTLRDTQYF. This chain connects TRBV7-3 to TRBJ2-3; D is unclear. CDR3 size: 13 residues. Between the trimmed V and J ends, which lost 0 bases and 6 bases, there was a span of 7 bases. Germline V lookup: CDR1 SGHTA, CDR2 FQGTGA.

The V call is TRBV4-1, the J call TRBJ1-5, with unresolved D. Germline CDR1 reads MGHRA; CDR2 reads YSYEKL. V gave up 0 bases and J gave up 3 bases, with 12 bases separating them. The CDR3 length is 16 residues. CDR3 coding DNA: TGCGCCAGCAGCCAAGATCGAGTAGGGAACAATCAGCCCCAGCATTTT. It translates to CASSQDRVGNNQPQHF.

The sample holds a few counts of this clonotype. The genes are TRBV7-9 and TRBJ1-1, with 7 bases fitting TRBD1. This CDR3 has 15 amino acids. Germline CDR1 is SEHNR and CDR2 is FQNEAQ (reference sequence). J lost 0 bases, V lost 5 bases, and 6 bases had no gene match. The CDR3 is CASSERRGLNTEAFF. The CDR3 DNA reads as TGTGCCAGCAGCGAAAGGAGGGGGCTGAACACTGAAGCTTTCTTT.

The V call is TRBV10-3, the J call TRBJ1-2, with D possibly TRBD1 on 5 matching bases. Germline CDR1 ENHRY, CDR2 SYGVKD. The CDR3 runs 14 residues. Trimming shortened V by 7 bases and J by 2 bases, and 14 bases separated the two germline ends. For the CDR3, the DNA is TGTGCCATCACCGGGGCGCCCTCCAACTATGGCTACACCTTC. Its protein product is CAITGAPSNYGYTF.

This clonotype was detected many times. The chain employs TRBV9 and TRBJ2-2; tentatively, D is TRBD1 or TRBD2 (7 bases each). V lost 6 bases to trimming and J lost 7 bases, with 22 bases between them. CDR1 and CDR2 from the germline V gene are SGDLS and YYNGEE. The CDR3 contains 16 residues. The CDR3 spells CASTPVQGGLVGELFF. The CDR3 DNA follows: TGTGCCAGCACCCCTGTTCAGGGGGGGCTGGTCGGGGAGCTGTTTTTT.

The V call is TRBV7-2, the J call TRBJ1-5, with 7 bases aligning to TRBD1. CDR3 length: 15 amino acids. Losses at the gene ends were 3 bases for V and 0 bases for J; bases not matched to a gene: 2. Germline CDR1 is SGHTA and CDR2 is FQGNSA. The CDR3 DNA reads TGTGCCAGCAGCTTCCGACAGGGTAGCAATCAGCCCCAGCATTTT. Translation gives CASSFRQGSNQPQHF.

This clonotype was seen a few times. The V and J genes are TRBV2 and TRBJ2-7, with D hard to call. CDR3 size: 12 residues. Per the germline V gene, CDR1 is SNHLY and CDR2 is FYNNEI. V shed 7 bases and J shed 1 base, with 8 bases lying between them. CDR3 residues: CASKLLSYEQYF. The CDR3 DNA reads as TGTGCCAGCAAGCTACTGTCCTACGAGCAGTACTTC.

This clonotype was recorded a few times. The rearrangement joins TRBV27 to TRBJ1-2, with TRBD1 identical over 8 bases. Per germline, CDR1 MNHEY and CDR2 SMNVEV (reference sequence). CDR3 length: 13 residues. V trimming: 7 bases; J trimming: 8 bases; junction bases outside the gene matches: 9. CDR3 amino acids: CASTPDRVEGYTF. DNA for the CDR3: TGTGCCAGCACCCCGGACAGGGTGGAGGGCTACACCTTC.

This clonotype was seen only a few times. The chain has TRBV5-1 and TRBJ2-2; 7 bases match TRBD2. J lost 4 bases, V lost 1 base, and 1 base had no gene match. The length of the CDR3 is 14 residues. The germline CDR1 and CDR2 sequences are SGHRS and YFSETQ. CDR3 in amino acids: CASSLPGGTGELFF. The DNA of the CDR3 is TGCGCCAGCAGCTTGCCGGGAGGCACCGGGGAGCTGTTTTTT.

This clonotype was observed a handful of times. The chain is built from TRBV24-1 and TRBJ2-1; maybe TRBD1 (6 bases). V was pared by 3 bases and J by 6 bases, with 11 bases between. The CDR3 extends over 14 amino acids. The germline gives CDR1 KGHDR, CDR2 SFDVKD. The CDR3 is CATSDPGHRNEQFF. In DNA, the CDR3 is TGTGCCACCAGTGATCCGGGACATCGCAATGAGCAGTTCTTC.

This clonotype was recorded a few times. The chain couples TRBV10-3 to TRBJ2-2; D is ambiguous. CDR1 is ENHRY, CDR2 SYGVKD, per germline. The CDR3 spans 15 residues. The V end lost 3 bases, the J end lost 5 bases, and 13 bases lay between the germline ends. CDR3 DNA: TGTGCCATCAGTGAAAAGTCCCCGTTAACCGGGGAGCTGTTTTTT. Translating gives CAISEKSPLTGELFF.

The V gene is TRBV7-2, the J gene TRBJ1-1; no clear D gene. V was shortened by 2 bases and J by 4 bases, with 8 bases between the two germline ends. CDR3 length equals 13 residues. CDR1 and CDR2 (germline): SGHTA, FQGNSA. CDR3: CASSLNPGTEAFF. In DNA, the CDR3 is TGTGCCAGCAGCTTAAACCCCGGCACTGAAGCTTTCTTT.